This TCR beta chain was sequenced for a study of T-cell reconstitution after alpha-beta-depleted transplantation in children. This clonotype came up a few times. The V end lost 5 bases, the J end lost 4 bases, and 14 bases lay between the germline ends. CDR3 length equals 14 residues. Preparation of the TCRbeta library involved a method that used unique molecular identifiers. TCRdb redid the calling of the PCR reads with MiXCR, one entry per CDR3 protein. The sample carries some 200,000 distinct CDR3 sequences, around 9.2% recorded once. The material was PBMCs, mostly from graft donor cells, obtained 360 days after TCRalphabeta/CD19-depleted stem cell transplant. The chain links TRBV12-3 or TRBV12-4 to TRBJ2-5, with D perhaps TRBD1 (7 bases). The TCR sequence derives from a male patient aged 2 to 9 who had a stem cell transplant for acute myeloid leukemia, so the T cells may come from the graft donor. In DNA, the CDR3 is TGTGCCAGCAGTGTGAGACAGGGAGGAGAGACCCAGTACTTC. Residues: CASSVRQGGETQYF.